Here is one T cell receptor (beta chain) with its context. Which antigen it targets is not known. No base qualities exist here, and no much larger clone lies one base off it. The entry originates in a study of cytomegalovirus exposure and HLA in healthy donors (dated by TCRdb to about 2017). For the wider study: According to a later analysis, the approximately 130 validation repertoires were produced on the same platform as the approximately 690 repertoires of the first cohort. The aim of the study was to test whether cataloging public T cell receptors could identify signatures of past pathogen exposure. Besides the first cohort of 666 subjects, a separate validation cohort made up of around 120 different subjects was used. To predict cytomegalovirus infection status, the study combined high-throughput TCR immunosequencing, statistical association of individual TCRs with disease status, and machine learning. Beyond this particular receptor, the publication reports: Most TCR sequences were seen in very few donors, while some public TCRs were found in many individuals. In both the original and validation cohorts, the classifier was reported to diagnose cytomegalovirus status with high specificity and sensitivity. A few of the identified cytomegalovirus-associated TCR beta chains were confirmed in vitro to be specific for cytomegalovirus antigens. A later analysis had no HLA typing for the validation cohort, so co-occurrence there was scored across all 110 or so repertoires. The authors suggested that the approach could potentially be generalized to other disease states and immunological phenotypes. Of the cluster scores, 85% to 95% were above 0 in a later analysis, which found that TCRs clustered in the first cohort also tended to co-occur in the 120 or so validation repertoires. The study listed 164 TCR beta chains as associated with cytomegalovirus.

Separate from the approximately 670-subject first cohort, the validation cohort of over 90 subjects was the group to which the donors belonged. Sequences SGHVS (CDR1) and FNYEAQ (CDR2) are obtained from the germline V gene. V is pruned by 5 bases and J by 5 bases, leaving 10 bases of the junction without a gene match. From the cysteine up to the phenylalanine, the CDR3 has a length of 15 residues. The kept DNA is CDR3 alone, 45 bases in frame from the first base. The library was built by means of the immunoSEQ multiplex PCR assay. The paper's processing steps were these. A statistical classification framework was built to diagnose cytomegalovirus status from the catalog of TCR beta chain sequences. TCRdb took over this immuneACCESS table, retaining in-frame rearrangements with V and J assigned. Such tables are incomplete; in checked studies, under half of the missing clones stem from an unresolved V gene, and the remainder is unexplained. V and J calls plus clone size are reproduced from that table; the DNA served to infer D and trimming. The sample data list over 120,000 clones, and about 88% of these were observed just once. Of the sample, about 8.2% falls within the top ten clones.

The sequenced material came from PBMCs. The chain links TRBV7-6 with TRBJ2-5; 8 central bases correspond to TRBD1. This clonotype was obtained from a young woman in good health and CMV-seropositive. The CDR3 loop reads CASSDYRGSIETQYF. In nucleotides, the sequence is TGTGCCAGCAGCGACTACAGGGGGAGTATCGAGACCCAGTACTTC.